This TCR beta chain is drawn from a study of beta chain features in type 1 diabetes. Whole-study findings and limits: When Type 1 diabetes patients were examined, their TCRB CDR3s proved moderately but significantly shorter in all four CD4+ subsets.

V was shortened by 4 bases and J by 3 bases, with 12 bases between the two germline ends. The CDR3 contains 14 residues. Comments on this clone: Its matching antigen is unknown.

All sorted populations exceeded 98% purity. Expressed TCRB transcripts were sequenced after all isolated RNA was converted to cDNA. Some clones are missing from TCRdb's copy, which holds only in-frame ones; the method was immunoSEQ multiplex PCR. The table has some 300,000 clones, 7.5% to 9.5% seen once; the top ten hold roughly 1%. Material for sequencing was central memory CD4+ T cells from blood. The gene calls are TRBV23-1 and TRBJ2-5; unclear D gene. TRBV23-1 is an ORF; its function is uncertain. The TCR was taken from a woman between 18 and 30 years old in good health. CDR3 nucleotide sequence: TGCGCCAGCAGTCGGAAAAGCCGTGAAGAGACCCAGTACTTC. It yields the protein CASSRKSREETQYF.